The rows below give T cell receptor beta chains drawn from one sample of a study of T cell responses to AZD1222 COVID-19 vaccine. Data came from immunoSEQ multiplex PCR; TCRdb stores just in-frame clones and leaves some out. Among approximately 110,000 clones listed, just under 95% were seen once. The sample in question was peripheral blood, obtained on day 0 of AZD1222 vaccination. These receptors originate from an adult in good health. Both conserved end residues are part of each CDR3. A D gene is named only where the DNA matches it firmly. Clone sizes are given selectively: once, few, many, or a class where the clone is expanded.

TRBV7-9	TRBJ1-6	TRBD1	.	CASSRLGQGNSPLHF	TGTGCCAGCAGCCGACTTGGACAGGGGAATTCACCCCTCCACTTT
TRBV11-2	TRBJ1-1	.	.	CASSLDLTLFEAFF	TGTGCCAGCAGCTTAGATCTTACACTCTTTGAAGCTTTCTTT
TRBV11-3	TRBJ2-2	TRBD2	.	CASTPGLPNTGELFF	TGTGCCAGCACCCCGGGACTACCGAACACCGGGGAGCTGTTTTTT
TRBV19	TRBJ1-5	.	once	CASSHIQGYNQPQHF	TGTGCCAGTAGTCATATTCAGGGGTACAATCAGCCCCAGCATTTT
TRBV7-2	TRBJ1-2	.	.	CASSLNSRVYGYTF	TGTGCCAGCAGCTTAAACTCTAGAGTCTATGGCTACACCTTC
TRBV13	TRBJ1-2	.	few	CASSYGPMLSHGLNYGYTF	TGTGCCAGCAGCTATGGACCAATGCTATCCCACGGGCTAAACTATGGCTACACCTTC
TRBV29-1	TRBJ2-7	.	once	CSVEESGYGLEQYF	TGCAGCGTTGAAGAATCCGGCTACGGCCTCGAGCAGTACTTC
TRBV7-7	TRBJ2-1	.	.	CASSFDNHHNEQFF	TGTGCTAGCAGCTTCGATAACCACCACAATGAGCAGTTCTTC
TRBV19	TRBJ1-1	.	.	CASRQRVDTEAFF	TGTGCCAGTAGGCAGCGGGTGGACACTGAAGCTTTCTTT
TRBV29-1	TRBJ2-2	TRBD1	.	CSVVLAGQGDTGELFF	TGCAGCGTTGTTTTGGCGGGACAGGGGGACACCGGGGAGCTGTTTTTT
TRBV7-9	TRBJ2-3	TRBD2	once	CASSPRLSGVGDTQYF	TGTGCCAGCAGCCCTCGACTCAGCGGGGTGGGTGATACGCAGTATTTT
TRBV28	TRBJ1-4	.	.	CASSFHSKGNEKLFF	TGTGCCAGCAGTTTTCATTCCAAGGGCAATGAAAAACTGTTTTTT
TRBV2	TRBJ1-5	.	once	CASTRATDRGQPQHF	TGTGCCAGCACCAGGGCAACAGACCGAGGTCAGCCCCAGCATTTT
TRBV2	TRBJ2-2	TRBD1	.	CASIEGDRGTGELFF	TGTGCCAGCATCGAAGGGGACAGGGGGACCGGGGAGCTGTTTTTT
TRBV7-9	TRBJ1-3	.	.	CASSLGVDTIYF	TGTGCCAGCAGCCTAGGGGTCGACACCATATATTTT
TRBV4-1	TRBJ1-4	TRBD1	.	CASSPSGTVNEKLFF	TGCGCCAGCAGCCCGTCCGGGACAGTTAATGAAAAACTGTTTTTT
TRBV7-9	TRBJ2-1	TRBD1	.	CASSHTGTVNNEQFF	TGTGCCAGCAGCCATACCGGGACAGTGAACAATGAGCAGTTCTTC
TRBV27	TRBJ2-7	TRBD1	.	CASSLSGDRAYEQYF	TGTGCCAGCAGTTTATCGGGGGACAGAGCCTACGAGCAGTACTTC
TRBV4-1	TRBJ2-3	.	.	CASSQGRSTDTQYF	TGCGCCAGCAGCCAGGGACGTAGCACAGATACGCAGTATTTT
TRBV11-2	TRBJ2-5	TRBD1	.	CASKGAVGQETQYF	TGTGCCAGCAAGGGGGCAGTCGGCCAAGAGACCCAGTACTTC
TRBV28	TRBJ1-4	.	few	CASSSPSGALTEKLFF	TGTGCCAGCAGTTCCCCTTCCGGCGCCCTCACCGAAAAACTGTTTTTT
TRBV11-3	TRBJ1-1	.	few	CASNKAWESITEAFF	TGTGCCAGCAACAAAGCTTGGGAATCTATCACTGAAGCTTTCTTT
TRBV24-1	TRBJ2-6	TRBD1	.	CATSPGTGSSGANVLTF	TGTGCCACCAGCCCCGGGACAGGGAGCTCTGGGGCCAACGTCCTGACTTTC
TRBV30	TRBJ2-5	TRBD2	.	CACSPAGAETQYF	TGTGCCTGTTCCCCAGCGGGAGCGGAGACCCAGTACTTC
TRBV27	TRBJ1-1	TRBD1	.	CASRWDRQLNTEAFF	TGTGCCAGCCGCTGGGACAGACAGTTGAACACTGAAGCTTTCTTT
TRBV27	TRBJ1-2	.	once	CASSFNLGVNYGYTF	TGTGCCAGCAGTTTCAACCTAGGGGTCAACTATGGCTACACCTTC
TRBV4-1	TRBJ1-2	.	.	CASSQARARAANYGYTF	TGCGCCAGCAGCCAAGCACGGGCCAGGGCAGCGAACTATGGCTACACCTTC
TRBV4-1	TRBJ2-3	.	.	CASSQVALHSTDTQYF	TGCGCCAGCAGCCAAGTAGCGTTACATAGCACAGATACGCAGTATTTT
TRBV19	TRBJ2-1	.	.	CASGRNEQFF	TGTGCCAGCGGGCGCAATGAGCAGTTCTTC
TRBV28	TRBJ1-1	.	.	CASSFLQGSDTEAFF	TGTGCCAGCAGTTTTCTTCAGGGAAGCGACACTGAAGCTTTCTTT
TRBV5-6	TRBJ2-7	.	.	CASSFSGHRVTYEQYF	TGTGCCAGCAGCTTTTCGGGTCACAGGGTGACCTACGAGCAGTACTTC
TRBV7-8	TRBJ2-2	TRBD2	.	CASSPRKLAGGKNTGELFF	TGTGCCAGCAGCCCGAGGAAACTAGCGGGGGGCAAGAACACCGGGGAGCTGTTTTTT
TRBV7-9	TRBJ2-6	.	.	CASSLVTSGANVLTF	TGTGCCAGCAGCTTAGTAACGTCTGGGGCCAACGTCCTGACTTTC
TRBV19	TRBJ2-3	TRBD1	.	CASSQDRGSPDTQYF	TGTGCCAGTAGTCAGGACAGGGGCTCCCCAGATACGCAGTATTTT
TRBV5-4	TRBJ1-5	.	.	CASSLRSDHSNQPQHF	TGTGCCAGCAGCTTGAGGTCAGATCATAGCAATCAGCCCCAGCATTTT
TRBV5-6	TRBJ2-7	.	.	CASSPWDLYEQYF	TGTGCCAGCAGCCCTTGGGACCTCTACGAGCAGTACTTC
TRBV11-2	TRBJ1-6	.	.	CASSFTGTDSPLHF	TGTGCCAGCAGCTTTACAGGGACTGATTCACCCCTCCACTTT
TRBV10-3	TRBJ1-5	.	.	CAIREDRDQPQHF	TGTGCCATCAGGGAAGACCGAGATCAGCCCCAGCATTTT